This T cell receptor (beta chain) was sequenced in a study of OX40 agonist ivuxolimab in advanced cancers. Germline loops: CDR1 SGDLS, CDR2 YYNGEE. V was pared by 0 bases and J by 2 bases, with 5 bases of the junction left unmatched. CDR3 size: 15 residues. Sequencing was performed with immunoSEQ multiplex PCR; in TCRdb, only in-frame clones are kept and a portion is missing. The data hold fewer than 25,000 clones, with roughly 80% observed a single time. Patients were ruled out by autoimmune disease history or systemic immunosuppression. The chain has TRBV9 and TRBJ2-7; 7 bases align to TRBD2. This material consisted of CD4+ or CD8+ T cells sorted from blood, taken in a trial of the OX40 agonist ivuxolimab. The sequence derives from an adult with an advanced solid tumor such as melanoma, head and neck, liver or kidney cancer. This chain's CDR3 is CASSVEGGRAYEQYF. The CDR3 DNA reads as TGTGCCAGCAGCGTAGAGGGTGGGAGGGCCTACGAGCAGTACTTC.